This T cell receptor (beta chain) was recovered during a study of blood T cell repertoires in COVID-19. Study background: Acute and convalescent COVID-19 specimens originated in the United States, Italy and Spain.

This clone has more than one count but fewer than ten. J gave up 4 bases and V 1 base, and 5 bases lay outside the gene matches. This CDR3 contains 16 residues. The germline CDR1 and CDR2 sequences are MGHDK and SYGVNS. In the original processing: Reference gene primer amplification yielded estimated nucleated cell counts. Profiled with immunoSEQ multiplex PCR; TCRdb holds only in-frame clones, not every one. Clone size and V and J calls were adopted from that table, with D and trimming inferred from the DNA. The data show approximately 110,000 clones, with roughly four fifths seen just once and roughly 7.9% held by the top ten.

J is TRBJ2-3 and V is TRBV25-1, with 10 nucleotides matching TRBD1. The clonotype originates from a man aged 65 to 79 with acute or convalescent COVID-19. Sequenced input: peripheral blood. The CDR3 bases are TGTGCCAGCAGTGAATTTAGGGGACAGGGGTCAGATACGCAGTATTTT. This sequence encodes CASSEFRGQGSDTQYF.